This T cell receptor beta chain came from a study of T cell responses to AZD1222 COVID-19 vaccine. Notes on the study in general: Donors were largely white British and mainly female; clonal diversity was possibly underestimated.

Concerning this clone: Its cognate antigen is unknown.

This CDR3 region has 13 residues. Trimming took 3 bases from V and 6 from J; bases not matched to a gene: 2. Germline V gene sequence: CDR1 MGHRA, CDR2 YSYEKL. TCRdb's table, derived via immunoSEQ multiplex PCR, lists solely in-frame clones and lacks some. The repertoire holds approximately 120,000 clones, with roughly nine tenths as singletons. The starting material was peripheral blood, obtained 28 days after the second AZD1222 dose. This rearrangement joins TRBV4-1 to TRBJ2-3; the match to TRBD1 covers 8 bases. The clonotype originates from an adult who received the AZD1222 COVID-19 vaccine. CDR3 nucleotides: TGCGCCAGCAGCCAGACAGGGGTTGATACGCAGTATTTT. Encoded protein: CASSQTGVDTQYF.